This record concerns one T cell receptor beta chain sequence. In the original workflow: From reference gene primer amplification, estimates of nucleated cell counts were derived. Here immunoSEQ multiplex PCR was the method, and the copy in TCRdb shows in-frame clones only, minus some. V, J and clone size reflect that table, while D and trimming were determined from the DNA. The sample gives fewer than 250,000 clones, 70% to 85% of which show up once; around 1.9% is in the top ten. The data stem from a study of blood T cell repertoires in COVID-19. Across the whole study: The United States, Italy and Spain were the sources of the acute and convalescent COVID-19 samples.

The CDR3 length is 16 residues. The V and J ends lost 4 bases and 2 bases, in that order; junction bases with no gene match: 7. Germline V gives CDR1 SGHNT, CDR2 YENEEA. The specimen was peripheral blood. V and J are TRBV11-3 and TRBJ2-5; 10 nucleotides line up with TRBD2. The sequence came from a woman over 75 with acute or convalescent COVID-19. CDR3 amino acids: CASSSALAGTQETQYF. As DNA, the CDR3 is TGTGCCAGCAGCTCCGCACTAGCGGGAACACAAGAGACCCAGTACTTC.